The 10 T cell receptor beta chains in this list originate from one sample, sequenced in a study of regulatory T cells in long-lasting Graves disease. Building the TCR beta libraries relied on iRepertoire HTBI primers, and CDR3 regions underwent Arm-PCR. Each CDR3 protein is one row after TCRdb ran MiXCR on the multiplex PCR reads. The data hold 200,000 to 250,000 distinct CDR3 sequences, with 15% to 20% observed a single time. As for time point: newly diagnosed GD, antithyroid drugs for less than 3 months. PBMCs provided the RNA from which the TCR library was made. The sample was also reused in another study, on T cells in Graves' hyperthyroidism and ophthalmopathy.

The starting material was peripheral blood mononuclear cells (PBMCs), obtained at new diagnosis, from a patient treated with antithyroid drugs. The receptors stem from a woman in her twenties or thirties with Graves disease.

This clonotype was observed a handful of times. V usage is TRBV4-1 and J usage is TRBJ2-3; 12 bases are a match to TRBD2. This CDR3 is 19 amino acids long. V shed 6 bases and J 0 bases; nucleotides not matched to a gene: 13. The germline gives CDR1 MGHRA, CDR2 YSYEKL. This CDR3 is CASSSERGLAGTSTDTQYF. The CDR3 DNA reads as TGCGCCAGCAGTTCCGAGCGGGGACTAGCGGGTACTAGCACAGATACGCAGTATTTT.

V gene TRBV2 combines with J gene TRBJ2-7; the D is unclear. Trimming stripped 1 base from V and 0 bases from J, with 7 bases between. The CDR3 runs to 14 residues. CDR1 and CDR2 from the germline V gene are SNHLY and FYNNEI. The CDR3: CASSEGQNSYEQYF. In nucleotides, the CDR3 is TGTGCCAGCAGTGAAGGGCAGAACTCCTACGAGCAGTACTTC.

Of note for this clonotype: The conserved phenylalanine or tryptophan normally closing the CDR3 is absent here, so this likely arose from a read error. The CDR3 coding sequence is TGTGCCAGCTCACCCCCGGCAGGAGAGGGCTACACCTCC. Amino acid sequence: CASSPPAGEGYTS. V gene TRBV18 combines with J gene TRBJ1-2; the D is unclear. V was trimmed by 3 bases and J by 8 bases, leaving 13 bases between them. This CDR3 comprises 13 residues. Germline assignment: CDR1 KGHSH and CDR2 LQKENI.

The rearrangement joins TRBV28 to TRBJ1-1, with D uncertain. The V gene lost 1 base and the J gene lost 3 bases, with 9 bases spanning the gap. The CDR3 extends over 14 amino acids. CDR1 MDHEN and CDR2 SYDVKM come from the germline V gene. Written as DNA, the CDR3 is TGTGCCAGCAGTTTATTCGGGCCGTACACTGAAGCTTTCTTT. It specifies CASSLFGPYTEAFF.

The sample holds many counts of this clonotype. The V and J genes are TRBV6-1 and TRBJ1-2; 8 nucleotides align to TRBD1. Trimming took 6 bases from V and 0 from J; bases not matched to a gene: 6. Germline CDR1 is MNHNS and CDR2 is SASEGT. The CDR3 runs 15 residues. CDR3 sequence (DNA): TGTGCCAGCAGATCCGACAGGGGACCTAACTATGGCTACACCTTC. Its protein product is CASRSDRGPNYGYTF.

This clonotype was counted many times. V and J are TRBV30 and TRBJ1-1; no definite D call. The length of the CDR3 is 12 residues. The germline gives CDR1 GTSNPN, CDR2 SVGIG (reference sequence). V was pared by 2 bases and J by 8 bases, with 12 bases between. The CDR3 loop reads CAWSRGRPEAFF. For the CDR3, the DNA is TGTGCCTGGAGTAGAGGGCGGCCCGAAGCTTTCTTT.

This clonotype was recorded only once. The chain combines TRBV5-1 with TRBJ2-1, with 14 bases identical to TRBD2. This CDR3 has 14 amino acids. With 1 base clipped from V and 14 bases from J, the junction kept 5 bases outside the gene matches. CDR1 and CDR2 (germline): SGHRS, YFSETQ. CDR3 protein: CASSLRGLAGEEFF. CDR3 bases: TGCGCCAGCAGCTTGAGGGGACTAGCGGGAGAGGAGTTCTTC.

This clonotype occurred many times. The CDR3 sequence is CASSLDGGYTF. The CDR3 DNA reads TGTGCCAGCAGCCTCGACGGTGGCTACACCTTC. V usage is TRBV14 and J usage is TRBJ1-2; D is ambiguous. Trimming took 4 bases from V and 7 from J, leaving 7 bases between them. CDR3 size: 11 residues. Looked up from germline, CDR1 is SGHDN and CDR2 is FVKESK.

This clonotype was counted a few times. The gene calls are TRBV5-5 and TRBJ1-1; the D gene is possibly TRBD1 (6 bases). The germline CDR1 and CDR2 sequences are SGHKS and YYEKEE (reference sequence). Trimming pared 0 bases from V and 0 bases from J, leaving 12 bases between. The CDR3 consists of 16 residues. The CDR3 DNA sequence: TGTGCCAGCAGCTTGGCTACAGGGAGGTTGAACACTGAAGCTTTCTTT. This sequence encodes CASSLATGRLNTEAFF.

This clonotype was detected ten times or more. In DNA, the CDR3 is TGTGCCAGCAGCCAAGCGGGAGTCCCCCAGGCCGGGGAGCTGTTTTTT. Translating it yields CASSQAGVPQAGELFF. The chain carries TRBV3-1 and TRBJ2-2; weak D call: TRBD2 (6 bases). The length of the CDR3 is 16 residues. Germline V gene lookup returns CDR1 LGHDT and CDR2 YNNKEL (reference sequence). V shed 1 base and J shed 6 bases, with 15 bases lying between them.